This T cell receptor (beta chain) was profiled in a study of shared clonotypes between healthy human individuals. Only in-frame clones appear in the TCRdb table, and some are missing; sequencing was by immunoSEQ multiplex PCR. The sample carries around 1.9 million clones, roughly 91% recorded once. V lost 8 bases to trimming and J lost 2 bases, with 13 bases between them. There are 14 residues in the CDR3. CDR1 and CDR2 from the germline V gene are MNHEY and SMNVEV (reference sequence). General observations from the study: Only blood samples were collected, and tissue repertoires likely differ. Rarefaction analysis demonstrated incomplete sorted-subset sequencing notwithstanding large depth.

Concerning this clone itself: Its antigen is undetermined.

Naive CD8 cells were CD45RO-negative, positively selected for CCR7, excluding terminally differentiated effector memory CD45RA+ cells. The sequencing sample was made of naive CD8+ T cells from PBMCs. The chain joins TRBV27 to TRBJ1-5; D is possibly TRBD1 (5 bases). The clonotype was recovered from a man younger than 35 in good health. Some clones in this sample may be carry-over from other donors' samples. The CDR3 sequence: CASGGRGGNQPQHF. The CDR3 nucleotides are TGTGCCAGCGGGGGTCGCGGTGGCAATCAGCCCCAGCATTTT.